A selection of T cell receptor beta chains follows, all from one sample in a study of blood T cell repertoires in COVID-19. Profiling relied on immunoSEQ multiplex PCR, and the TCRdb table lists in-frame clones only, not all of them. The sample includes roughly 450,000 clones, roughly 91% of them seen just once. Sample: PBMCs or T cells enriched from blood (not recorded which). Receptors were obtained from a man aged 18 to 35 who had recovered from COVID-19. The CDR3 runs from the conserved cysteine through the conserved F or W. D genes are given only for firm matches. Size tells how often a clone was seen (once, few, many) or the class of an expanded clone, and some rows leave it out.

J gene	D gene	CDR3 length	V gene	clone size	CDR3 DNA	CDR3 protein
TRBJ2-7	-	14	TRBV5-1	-	TGCGCCAGCAGCTTGGGCGGGGCCGGATACGAGCAGTACTTC	CASSLGGAGYEQYF
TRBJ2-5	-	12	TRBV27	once	TGTGCCAGCAGAACGACAGGTGGAGCCCAGTACTTC	CASRTTGGAQYF
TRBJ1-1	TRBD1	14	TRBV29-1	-	TGCAGCGTGGTGGACAGGACCTTGAACACTGAAGCTTTCTTT	CSVVDRTLNTEAFF
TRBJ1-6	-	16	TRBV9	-	TGTGCCAGCAGCGTAGGTTCCAGGGGAAATAATTCACCCCTCCACTTT	CASSVGSRGNNSPLHF
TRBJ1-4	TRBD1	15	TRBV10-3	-	TGTGCCATTCAGGGGGCGGATGCAACTAATGAAAAACTGTTTTTT	CAIQGADATNEKLFF
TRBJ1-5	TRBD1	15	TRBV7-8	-	TGTGCCAGCAGCTTACTAGGGGGCGGCGATCAGCCCCAGCATTTT	CASSLLGGGDQPQHF
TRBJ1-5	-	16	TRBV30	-	TGTGCCTGGAGTGCCGCCCGGGACTCTCTGTTTCAGCCCCAGCATTTT	CAWSAARDSLFQPQHF
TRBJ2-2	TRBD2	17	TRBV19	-	TGTGCCAGTAGCCTGACTAGCGGGAGGGCTTTCACCGGGGAGCTGTTTTTT	CASSLTSGRAFTGELFF
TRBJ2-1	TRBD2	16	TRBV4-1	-	TGCGCCAGCAGCCAAGATATGGGGGGGGCCTACAATGAGCAGTTCTTC	CASSQDMGGAYNEQFF
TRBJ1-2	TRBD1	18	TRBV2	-	TGTGCCAGCAGAGCTCCCCCGACAGGGGCTAAAGCCGACTATGGCTACACCTTC	CASRAPPTGAKADYGYTF
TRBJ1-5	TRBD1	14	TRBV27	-	TGTGCCAGCAGTCCGGGGACAGGGGATCAGCCCCAGCATTTT	CASSPGTGDQPQHF